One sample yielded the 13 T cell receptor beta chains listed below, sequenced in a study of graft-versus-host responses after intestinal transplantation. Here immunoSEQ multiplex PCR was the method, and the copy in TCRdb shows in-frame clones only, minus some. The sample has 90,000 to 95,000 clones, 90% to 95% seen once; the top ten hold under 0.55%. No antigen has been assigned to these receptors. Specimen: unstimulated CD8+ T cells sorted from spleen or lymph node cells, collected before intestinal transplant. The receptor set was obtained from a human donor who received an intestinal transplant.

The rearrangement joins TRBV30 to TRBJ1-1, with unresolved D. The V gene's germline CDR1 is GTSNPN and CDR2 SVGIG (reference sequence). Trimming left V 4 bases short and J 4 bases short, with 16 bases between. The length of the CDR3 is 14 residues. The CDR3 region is CAWNPGRGSTEAFF. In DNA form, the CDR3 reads TGTGCCTGGAATCCGGGCCGCGGGAGCACTGAAGCTTTCTTT.

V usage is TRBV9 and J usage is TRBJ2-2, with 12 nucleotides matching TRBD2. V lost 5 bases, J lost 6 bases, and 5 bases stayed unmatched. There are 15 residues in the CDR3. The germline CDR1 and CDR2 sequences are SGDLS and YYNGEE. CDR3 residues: CASRKTSGSAGELFF. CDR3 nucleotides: TGTGCCAGCAGAAAGACTAGCGGGAGCGCCGGGGAGCTGTTTTTT.

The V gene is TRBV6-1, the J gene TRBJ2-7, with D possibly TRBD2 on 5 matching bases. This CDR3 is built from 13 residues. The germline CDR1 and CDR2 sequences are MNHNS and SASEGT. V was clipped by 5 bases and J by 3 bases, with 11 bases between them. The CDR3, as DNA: TGTGCCAGCAGTCTCCCGGGGAGCTACGAGCAGTACTTC. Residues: CASSLPGSYEQYF.

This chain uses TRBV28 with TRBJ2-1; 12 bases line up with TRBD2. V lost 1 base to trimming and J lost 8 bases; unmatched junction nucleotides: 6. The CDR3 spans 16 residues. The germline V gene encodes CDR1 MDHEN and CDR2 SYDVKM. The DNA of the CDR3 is TGTGCCAGCAGTTTATTTGGTCTAGCGGGAGGGGATGAGCAGTTCTTC. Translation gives CASSLFGLAGGDEQFF. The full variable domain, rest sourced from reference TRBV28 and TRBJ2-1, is DVKVTQSSRYLVKRTGEKVFLECVQDMDHENMFWYRQDPGLGLRLIYFSYDVKMKEKGDIPEGYSVSREKKERFSLILESASTNQTSMYLCASSLFGLAGGDEQFFGPGTRLTVL.

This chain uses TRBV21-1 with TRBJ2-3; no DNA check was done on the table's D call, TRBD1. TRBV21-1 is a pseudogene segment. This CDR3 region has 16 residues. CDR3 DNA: TGTGCCAGCACTCCGGGGGGGACAGGGGGCACGGATACGCAGTATTTT. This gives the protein CASTPGGTGGTDTQYF.

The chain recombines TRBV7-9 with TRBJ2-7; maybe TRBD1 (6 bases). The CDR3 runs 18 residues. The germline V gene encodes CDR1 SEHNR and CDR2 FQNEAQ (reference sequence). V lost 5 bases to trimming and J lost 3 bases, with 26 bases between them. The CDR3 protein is CASSHMPGTPSRYYEQYF. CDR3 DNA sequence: TGTGCCAGCAGCCATATGCCCGGGACACCGAGTCGATACTACGAGCAGTACTTC.

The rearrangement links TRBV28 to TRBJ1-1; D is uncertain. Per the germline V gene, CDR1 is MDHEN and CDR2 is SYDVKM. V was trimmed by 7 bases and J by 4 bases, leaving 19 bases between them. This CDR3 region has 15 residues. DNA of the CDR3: TGTGCCAGCACTCTTCACGGAGAAGGGAGCACTGAAGCTTTCTTT. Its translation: CASTLHGEGSTEAFF. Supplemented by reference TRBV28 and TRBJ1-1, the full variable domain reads DVKVTQSSRYLVKRTGEKVFLECVQDMDHENMFWYRQDPGLGLRLIYFSYDVKMKEKGDIPEGYSVSREKKERFSLILESASTNQTSMYLCASTLHGEGSTEAFFGQGTRLTVV.

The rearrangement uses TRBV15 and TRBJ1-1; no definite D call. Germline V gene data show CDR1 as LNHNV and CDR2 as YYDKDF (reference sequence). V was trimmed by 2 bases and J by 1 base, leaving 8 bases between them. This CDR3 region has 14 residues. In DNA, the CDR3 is TGTGCCACCAGCAGACCCGGTGCGAACACTGAAGCTTTCTTT. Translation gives CATSRPGANTEAFF.

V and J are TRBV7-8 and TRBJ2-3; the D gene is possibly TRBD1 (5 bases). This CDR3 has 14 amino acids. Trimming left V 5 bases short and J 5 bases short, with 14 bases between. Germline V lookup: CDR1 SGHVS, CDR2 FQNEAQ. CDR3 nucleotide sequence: TGTGCCAGCAGCACGCAGGGTTACGGAGATACGCAGTATTTT. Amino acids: CASSTQGYGDTQYF.

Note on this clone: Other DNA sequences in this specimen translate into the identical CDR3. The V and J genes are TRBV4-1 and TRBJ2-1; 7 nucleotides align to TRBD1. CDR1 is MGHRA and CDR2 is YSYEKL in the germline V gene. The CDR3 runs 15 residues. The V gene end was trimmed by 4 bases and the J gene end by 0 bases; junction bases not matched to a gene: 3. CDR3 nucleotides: TGCGCCAGCAGCCCCCGACAGGGCTCCTACAATGAGCAGTTCTTC. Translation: CASSPRQGSYNEQFF.

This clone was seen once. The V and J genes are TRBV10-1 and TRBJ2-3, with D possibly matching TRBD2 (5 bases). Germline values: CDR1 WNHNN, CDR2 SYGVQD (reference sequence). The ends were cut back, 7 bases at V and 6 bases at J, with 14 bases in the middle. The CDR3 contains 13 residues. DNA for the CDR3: TGCGCCAGCAAAGAGGGCCCCGGGGATACGCAGTATTTT. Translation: CASKEGPGDTQYF.

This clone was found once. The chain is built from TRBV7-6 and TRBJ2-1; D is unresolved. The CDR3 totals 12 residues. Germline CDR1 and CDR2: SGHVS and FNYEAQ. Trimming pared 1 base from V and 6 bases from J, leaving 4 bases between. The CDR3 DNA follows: TGTGCCAGCAGCTTAGGGAGCAATGAGCAGTTCTTC. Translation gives CASSLGSNEQFF.

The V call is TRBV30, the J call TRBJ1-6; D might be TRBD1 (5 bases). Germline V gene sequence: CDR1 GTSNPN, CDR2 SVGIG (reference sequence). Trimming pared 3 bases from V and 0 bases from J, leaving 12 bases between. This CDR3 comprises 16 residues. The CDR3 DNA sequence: TGTGCCTGGAGCGCTGGGGCCAGCTCCTATAATTCACCCCTCCACTTT. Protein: CAWSAGASSYNSPLHF.